This TCR beta chain was recorded in a study of T cells expressing NK-cell markers. Study-wide background: One of the eight sequenced donors was seronegative, whereas the other seven were HCMV-seropositive. Study-level findings and limits: Where a handful of donors were concerned, these clonotypes also led the CD3+CD56-NKG2C+ fraction. Of the CD8+ T cells in roughly 6 donors, about 1.0-7.0% belonged to dominant NKG2C+ clonotypes.

Germline loops: CDR1 KGHDR, CDR2 SFDVKD. This CDR3 has 15 amino acids. cDNA encoding TCR beta was synthesized via 5'RACE template switching incorporating UMIs. TCRdb reprocessed the 5' RACE reads, keeping one entry per CDR3 protein, no DNA. With around 380,000 distinct CDR3 sequences in the sample, the ten largest clones hold about 10%. As to this clonotype: Its antigen is not known.

The receptor's source is a woman between 45 and 60 years old in good health. Sequenced input: blood T cells: a sorted CD56 or NKG2C T cell subset, CD4+ or CD8+ T cells, or bulk PBMC T cells (not recorded which). This chain links TRBV24-1 with TRBJ2-1. This chain's CDR3 is CATSVSRLPYNEQFF.